The 22 T cell receptor beta chains below all came from one sample that was sequenced in a study of CDR3 diversity in severe acne. TCRdb re-analysed the PCR reads in MiXCR, keeping a single row per CDR3 protein. Among approximately 79,000 distinct CDR3 sequences listed, about 50% were seen once. The sample was blood. The receptors originated from a male donor in good health, serving as a control.

The gene calls are TRBV2 and TRBJ1-1; D is unresolved. Germline V gene data show CDR1 as SNHLY and CDR2 as FYNNEI. The CDR3 has 14 residues. V lost 4 bases to trimming and J lost 1 base, with 10 bases between them. Here the CDR3 reads CASSVLGENTEAFF. The DNA for the CDR3 is TGTGCCAGCAGTGTGTTGGGTGAGAACACTGAAGCTTTCTTT.

There are many counts of this clonotype. The chain combines TRBV11-2 with TRBJ2-5; weak D call: TRBD1 (6 bases). This CDR3 comprises 14 residues. Trimming left V 8 bases short and J 5 bases short, with 18 bases between. The germline V gene has CDR1 SGHAT and CDR2 FQNNGV. The CDR3 nucleotides read TGTGCCAGCCGGCAGGGGTCGTATTCTGAGACCCAGTACTTC. This sequence encodes CASRQGSYSETQYF.

This clonotype appeared many times. The chain recombines TRBV20-1 with TRBJ2-1; the D is unclear. Trimming pared 3 bases from V and 7 bases from J, leaving 19 bases between. There are 15 residues in the CDR3. Germline V lookup: CDR1 DFQATT, CDR2 SNEGSKA (reference sequence). The CDR3: CSASQSLGGWNEQFF. CDR3 coding DNA: TGCAGTGCTAGTCAGTCCTTGGGCGGCTGGAATGAGCAGTTCTTC.

The sample holds many counts of this clonotype. The rearrangement uses TRBV29-1 and TRBJ1-2; D unresolved. This CDR3 has 13 amino acids. CDR1 and CDR2 from the germline V gene are SQVTM and ANQGSEA. V was clipped by 3 bases and J by 7 bases, with 15 bases between them. CDR3 protein: CSVDGQQIFGYTF. The DNA for the CDR3 is TGCAGCGTTGACGGCCAGCAGATTTTTGGCTACACCTTC.

V gene TRBV14 combines with J gene TRBJ1-2; 8 bases agree with TRBD1. The CDR3 consists of 14 residues. Germline CDR1 and CDR2: SGHDN and FVKESK. Trimming removed 2 bases from V and 4 bases from J; junction bases left unmatched: 3. The CDR3 bases are TGTGCCAGCAGCCAACAGACAGGGGTCTATGGCTACACCTTC. It specifies CASSQQTGVYGYTF.

CDR3 amino acids: CSVALNRRQDEKLFF. For the CDR3, the DNA is TGCAGCGTTGCCCTTAACAGGAGGCAGGATGAAAAACTGTTTTTT. The chain couples TRBV29-1 to TRBJ1-4, with a weak D call TRBD1 (5 bases). The length of the CDR3 is 15 residues. The ends were cut back, 4 bases at V and 6 bases at J, with 18 bases in the middle. Germline CDR1 SQVTM, CDR2 ANQGSEA.

This clonotype showed up many times. This chain uses TRBV6-4 with TRBJ1-1; D is ambiguous. This CDR3 is built from 13 residues. Germline V gene sequence: CDR1 MRHNA, CDR2 SNTAGT. The V and J ends lost 3 bases and 1 base respectively, with 6 bases between them. The CDR3 coding sequence is TGTGCCAGCAGTGAAGAGCAGAACACTGAAGCTTTCTTT. Translation gives CASSEEQNTEAFF.

The rearrangement links TRBV7-9 to TRBJ1-3; D gene ambiguous. V shed 3 bases and J shed 4 bases, with 7 bases lying between them. The CDR3 is 13 amino acids. From germline, CDR1 is SEHNR and CDR2 FQNEAQ (reference sequence). The CDR3 loop reads CASSFVEGNTIYF. CDR3 nucleotide sequence: TGTGCCAGCAGCTTTGTGGAGGGAAACACCATATATTTT.

This clonotype is termed medium-sized. The chain uses TRBV20-1 and TRBJ2-5; 9 nucleotides match TRBD2. Germline loops: CDR1 DFQATT, CDR2 SNEGSKA (reference sequence). The CDR3 has 15 amino acids. J was trimmed by 5 bases and V by 1 base; bases with no gene match: 8. CDR3 amino acids: CSARAGSGGGETQYF. The CDR3, as DNA: TGCAGTGCTAGAGCCGGTAGCGGGGGAGGGGAGACCCAGTACTTC.

This chain links TRBV20-1 with TRBJ1-1, with 7 bases aligning to TRBD1. The trim removed 0 bases at V and 7 bases at J, leaving 17 bases unmatched. This CDR3 region has 17 residues. Germline CDR1 and CDR2: DFQATT and SNEGSKA (reference sequence). CDR3 residues: CSARDPSTTGNSGEAFF. DNA for the CDR3: TGCAGTGCTAGAGATCCTTCTACGACAGGGAATAGTGGTGAAGCTTTCTTT.

This clonotype is medium-sized (0.01 to 0.1%) by share. Written as DNA, the CDR3 is TGTGCCAGCAGCCAAGAAGATCAGCCCCAGCATTTT. It specifies CASSQEDQPQHF. V is TRBV4-2 and J is TRBJ1-5; D call uncertain. V lost 0 bases to trimming and J lost 5 bases, with 2 bases between them. This CDR3 is 12 amino acids long. CDR1 is LGHNA and CDR2 is YNFKEQ in the germline V gene.

The chain combines TRBV19 with TRBJ1-1; 9 bases are shared with TRBD1. Germline loops: CDR1 LNHDA, CDR2 SQIVND (reference sequence). Trimming took 6 bases from V and 6 from J; bases not matched to a gene: 8. There are 14 residues in the CDR3. The CDR3 sequence: CASSPGQGVAEAFF. Here the CDR3 DNA reads TGTGCCAGTAGCCCGGGACAGGGAGTGGCTGAAGCTTTCTTT. Looking up the rest from reference TRBV19 and TRBJ1-1 gives the full variable domain: DGGITQSPKYLFRKEGQNVTLSCEQNLNHDAMYWYRQDPGQGLRLIYYSQIVNDFQKGDIAEGYSVSREKKESFPLTVTSAQKNPTAFYLCASSPGQGVAEAFFGQGTRLTVV.

In the case of this clonotype: A read error may account for a junction end that differs from germline. The V and J genes are TRBV18 and TRBJ1-1, with D hard to call. Germline V gives CDR1 KGHSH, CDR2 LQKENI. The length of the CDR3 is 14 residues. DNA for the CDR3: TGTGCCAGCACACCAAGTTCCCGCGACACTGAAGCTTTCTTT. Its translation: CASTPSSRDTEAFF.

The rearrangement joins TRBV20-1 to TRBJ1-5; TRBD1 agrees at 11 bases. The ends lost 3 bases at V and 2 bases at J; junction bases unmatched: 0. Germline V gives CDR1 DFQATT, CDR2 SNEGSKA (reference sequence). This CDR3 has 14 residues. The CDR3 nucleotides read TGCAGTGCTAGGGGACAGGGGGGCAATCAGCCCCAGCATTTT. Protein: CSARGQGGNQPQHF.

The chain combines TRBV15 with TRBJ2-7, with 8 bases that match TRBD2. CDR1 and CDR2 (germline): LNHNV, YYDKDF (reference sequence). This CDR3 contains 15 residues. V lost 3 bases to trimming and J lost 5 bases; unmatched junction nucleotides: 9. CDR3 region: CATSSTGTSLDEQYF. The CDR3 coding sequence is TGTGCCACCAGCAGCACCGGGACTAGTCTTGACGAGCAGTACTTC.

The chain has TRBV24-1 and TRBJ1-4; D gene ambiguous. The CDR3 covers 15 residues. CDR1 and CDR2 (germline): KGHDR, SFDVKD. Trimming removed 4 bases from V and 3 bases from J, with 11 bases in between. The CDR3 nucleotides read TGTGCCACCAGTGACACGCCTGGGGCTAATGAAAAACTGTTTTTT. Its protein product is CATSDTPGANEKLFF.

This clonotype was seen at least ten times. This sequence joins TRBV5-1 and TRBJ2-3; 8 bases agree with TRBD2. Germline CDR1 reads SGHRS; CDR2 reads YFSETQ. The CDR3 has 13 amino acids. V gave up 8 bases and J gave up 6 bases; unmatched junction bases: 8. CDR3 protein: CASFPGLGDTQYF. The CDR3 DNA reads as TGCGCCAGTTTTCCGGGACTAGGGGATACGCAGTATTTT.

Here the CDR3 reads CSARPTSGRAGETQYF. CDR3 DNA sequence: TGCAGTGCTAGGCCGACTAGCGGGAGGGCCGGGGAGACCCAGTACTTC. The genes are TRBV20-1 and TRBJ2-5, with 14 nucleotides matching TRBD2. CDR1 is DFQATT and CDR2 is SNEGSKA in the germline V gene (reference sequence). The CDR3 totals 16 residues. V shed 3 bases and J 5 bases; nucleotides not matched to a gene: 8.

Comment on this clonotype: The junction departs from the called germline gene at one end, perhaps through a read error. The rearrangement uses TRBV4-1 and TRBJ2-1; 7 nucleotides match TRBD2. Germline V gene data show CDR1 as MGHRA and CDR2 as YSYEKL. The CDR3 covers 13 residues. The CDR3 sequence: CAGSRPRGDGQFF. Written as DNA, the CDR3 is TGCGCCGGCAGCCGACCCCGGGGGGATGGGCAGTTCTTC.

This clonotype was counted only a few times. The chain combines TRBV10-3 with TRBJ2-7; D is undetermined. Germline V CDR1 and CDR2: ENHRY, SYGVKD. With 6 bases removed from V and 3 bases from J, the gap between germline ends came to 15 bases. The CDR3 loop spans 14 amino acids. The CDR3, as DNA: TGTGCCATCAGCAAAGACCCAATTCTCTACGAGCAGTACTTC. Translation: CAISKDPILYEQYF.

The genes are TRBV7-9 and TRBJ2-1, with 13 positions matching TRBD2. Germline V gene sequence: CDR1 SEHNR, CDR2 FQNEAQ (reference sequence). The CDR3 loop spans 15 amino acids. V shed 4 bases, J shed 4 bases, and the junction held 1 base outside the gene matches. The CDR3 here is CASSSGLAGYNEQFF. CDR3 coding DNA: TGTGCCAGCAGCTCGGGACTAGCGGGGTACAATGAGCAGTTCTTC.

By share, this clonotype counts as medium-sized. The chain joins TRBV7-2 to TRBJ2-7; 8 nucleotides agree with TRBD2. Per germline, CDR1 SGHTA and CDR2 FQGNSA. The CDR3 is 15 amino acids. The J segment lost 3 bases and the V segment lost 1 base, leaving 5 bases of the junction unmatched. The CDR3 protein is CASSLVLAEVYEQYF. The CDR3 DNA is TGTGCCAGCAGCTTAGTACTAGCGGAGGTCTACGAGCAGTACTTC. Combining the CDR3 with reference TRBV7-2 and TRBJ2-7 gives the whole variable domain GAGVSQSPSNKVTEKGKDVELRCDPISGHTALYWYRQSLGQGLEFLIYFQGNSAPDKSGLPSDRFSAERTGGSVSTLTIQRTQQEDSAVYLCASSLVLAEVYEQYFGPGTRLTVT.